Shown below are 29 T cell receptor beta chains from a single sample sequenced in a study of blood T cell repertoires in COVID-19 (dated by TCRdb to 2018 to 2020). The method was the immunoSEQ multiplex PCR assay. The table was pulled from immuneACCESS by TCRdb, which kept in-frame rearrangements only. Such tables lose some clones; where checked, under half of the loss comes from unresolved V genes, and the rest has no known cause. The sample table lists roughly 100,000 clones, approximately 91% of them with a count of one. The leading ten clones occupy about 1.8% of the sample. Sequencing input: peripheral blood. Source of these receptors: a human donor with active COVID-19. The donor label of this sample is uncertain.

The V gene is TRBV4-1, the J gene TRBJ2-1; D gene unclear. Trimming removed 1 base at V and 1 base at J, with 8 bases between. The germline gives CDR1 MGHRA, CDR2 YSYEKL. CDR3 size: 15 residues. Here the CDR3 reads CASSQGVVSYNEQFF. In DNA, the CDR3 is TGCGCCAGCAGCCAAGGTGTAGTATCCTACAATGAGCAGTTCTTC.

The rearrangement links TRBV15 to TRBJ2-2; TRBD2 aligns across 8 bases. Germline V lookup: CDR1 LNHNV, CDR2 YYDKDF (reference sequence). The CDR3 extends over 17 amino acids. J gave up 1 base and V 1 base, and 5 bases lay outside the gene matches. The CDR3 loop reads CATSRVSGALNTGELFF. CDR3 DNA: TGTGCCACCAGCAGAGTTAGCGGGGCTCTGAACACCGGGGAGCTGTTTTTT.

The rearrangement links TRBV9 to TRBJ2-7; a weak D match, TRBD1 (5 bases). From germline, CDR1 is SGDLS and CDR2 YYNGEE. The V end lost 4 bases, the J end lost 2 bases, and 13 bases lay between the germline ends. This CDR3 has 14 amino acids. The CDR3 bases are TGTGCCAGCAGCCCCCTAAGCAGGGCCTACGAGCAGTACTTC. Amino acid sequence: CASSPLSRAYEQYF.

J is TRBJ2-7 and V is TRBV5-1; 9 positions agree with TRBD1. The V segment lost 0 bases and the J segment 6 bases; nucleotides outside the gene matches: 10. The CDR3 covers 16 residues. Germline V gene data show CDR1 as SGHRS and CDR2 as YFSETQ. The DNA of the CDR3 is TGCGCCAGCAGCTTGGTAGGGGCACAGGGGGCTGGCGAGCAGTACTTC. Translated, it gives CASSLVGAQGAGEQYF.

The V and J genes are TRBV19 and TRBJ2-7; the match to TRBD1 covers 7 bases. V shed 3 bases, J shed 5 bases, and the junction held 7 bases outside the gene matches. Germline CDR1 is LNHDA and CDR2 is SQIVND (reference sequence). There are 14 residues in the CDR3. The CDR3 reads CASSMTGNSHEQYF. In nucleotides, the CDR3 is TGTGCCAGTAGTATGACAGGGAATAGTCACGAGCAGTACTTC.

This clone is a singleton in its sample. The chain links TRBV19 to TRBJ2-2; D not resolved. V was clipped by 10 bases and J by 7 bases, with 10 bases between them. This CDR3 contains 11 residues. The germline V gene encodes CDR1 LNHDA and CDR2 SQIVND (reference sequence). In DNA, the CDR3 is TGTGCCACCAAATTAGTCGGGGAGCTGTTTTTT. Protein sequence: CATKLVGELFF.

This chain links TRBV6-1 with TRBJ1-5; possible D gene TRBD1, 5 bases. With 2 bases removed from V and 2 bases from J, the gap between germline ends came to 10 bases. CDR1 MNHNS and CDR2 SASEGT come from the germline V gene. CDR3 length: 15 amino acids. The CDR3 nucleotides are TGTGCCAGCAGTGAACAGGGAGGTGGCAATCAGCCCCAGCATTTT. This gives the protein CASSEQGGGNQPQHF.

The chain has TRBV4-2 and TRBJ2-1; the match to TRBD2 covers 8 bases. Germline values: CDR1 LGHNA, CDR2 YNFKEQ. CDR3 length: 16 amino acids. Trimming at V came to 4 bases and at J to 5 bases, leaving 10 bases not matched to a gene. The CDR3 nucleotides read TGTGCCAGCAGCCCGGAGTTCGGGGGGGGCCACAATGAGCAGTTCTTC. Translation gives CASSPEFGGGHNEQFF.

In nucleotides, the CDR3 is TGTGCCAGCAGCCGATACAGACGAGAGCGGGGGGGCCGCTACAATGAGCAGTTCTTC. This gives the protein CASSRYRRERGGRYNEQFF. The genes are TRBV3-1 (or the pseudogene TRBV3-2) and TRBJ2-1, with 10 bases aligning to TRBD2. V lost 4 bases to trimming and J lost 3 bases; unmatched junction nucleotides: 15. The CDR3 loop spans 19 amino acids. CDR1 is LGHDT, CDR2 YNNKEL, per germline (reference sequence).

The DNA for the CDR3 is TGTGCCAGCAGTGAAAGTGGGACTAGTTTGTATGAGCAGTTCTTC. It yields the protein CASSESGTSLYEQFF. The chain joins TRBV2 to TRBJ2-1; the match to TRBD2 covers 8 bases. V was pared by 2 bases and J by 8 bases, with 8 bases of the junction left unmatched. Germline V gene lookup returns CDR1 SNHLY and CDR2 FYNNEI. The CDR3 is 15 residues long.

In regard to this clone: An end of the junction does not agree with germline; a read error may underlie this. The chain uses TRBV6-5 and TRBJ2-7; 7 nucleotides line up with TRBD1. The germline gives CDR1 MNHEY, CDR2 SVGAGI. The CDR3 has 13 residues. The DNA for the CDR3 is TGTGCCAGCAGCCGACAGGGCTCCCACGAGCAGTACTTC. The encoded protein is CASSRQGSHEQYF.

The genes are TRBV5-1 and TRBJ2-3, with D possibly being TRBD2 (5 bases). This CDR3 contains 15 residues. Deletions cut 1 base from V and 0 bases from J, with 9 bases between. Germline V lookup: CDR1 SGHRS, CDR2 YFSETQ. Written as DNA, the CDR3 is TGCGCCAGCAGCTTGACGGGGTTTAGCACAGATACGCAGTATTTT. Translating gives CASSLTGFSTDTQYF.

The V call is TRBV12-3 or TRBV12-4, the J call TRBJ2-7; 9 bases are a match to TRBD2. The V gene end was trimmed by 8 bases and the J gene end by 5 bases; junction bases not matched to a gene: 7. This CDR3 has 13 residues. CDR3: CASRSERGDEQYF. Written as DNA, the CDR3 is TGTGCCAGCCGGAGTGAGCGGGGGGACGAGCAGTACTTC.

The rearrangement uses TRBV7-2 and TRBJ1-5, with 8 nucleotides matching TRBD1. Per germline, CDR1 SGHTA and CDR2 FQGNSA. The CDR3 spans 16 residues. The junction had 10 bases not matched to a gene; V was cut back by 5 bases and J by 4 bases. The CDR3 reads CASSIRGQGGNQPQHF. CDR3 nucleotides: TGTGCCAGCAGCATAAGAGGACAGGGAGGTAATCAGCCCCAGCATTTT.

This clone was observed a handful of times. V and J are TRBV9 and TRBJ1-1, with D unclear. Deletions cut 7 bases from V and 2 bases from J, with 12 bases between. Germline V gene data show CDR1 as SGDLS and CDR2 as YYNGEE. CDR3 size: 13 residues. The CDR3 DNA sequence: TGTGCCAGCGGCGATAACCTAAACACTGAAGCTTTCTTT. Amino acid sequence: CASGDNLNTEAFF.

CDR3 sequence: CASSVEPREGGTEAFF. CDR3 nucleotides: TGTGCCAGCAGCGTAGAACCCCGCGAAGGGGGCACTGAAGCTTTCTTT. The chain has TRBV9 and TRBJ1-1; D might be TRBD1 (6 bases). V shed 0 bases and J shed 4 bases, with 16 bases lying between them. The CDR3 is made up of 16 amino acids. Germline loops: CDR1 SGDLS, CDR2 YYNGEE.

This clone occurred once. This chain links TRBV7-2 with TRBJ1-2; 10 bases align to TRBD1. The length of the CDR3 is 18 residues. Per germline, CDR1 SGHTA and CDR2 FQGNSA. J gave up 7 bases and V 5 bases, and 19 bases lay outside the gene matches. The CDR3 protein is CASSPRTGGILGVSGYTF. CDR3 DNA: TGTGCCAGCAGCCCCAGGACAGGGGGGATTCTGGGGGTTTCTGGCTACACCTTC.

There are a few counts of this clone. The J gene is TRBJ1-1, the V gene TRBV2; D perhaps matches TRBD1 (5 bases). The CDR3 length is 13 residues. Germline CDR1 SNHLY, CDR2 FYNNEI. V was pared by 8 bases and J by 5 bases, with 15 bases between. CDR3 amino acids: CASGGASGTEAFF. The CDR3, as DNA: TGTGCCAGCGGCGGGGCCAGTGGGACTGAAGCTTTCTTT.

This chain uses TRBV27 with TRBJ1-5, with no clear D. The CDR3 runs 14 residues. CDR1 MNHEY and CDR2 SMNVEV come from the germline V gene (reference sequence). V was shortened by 3 bases and J by 1 base, with 7 bases between the two germline ends. The CDR3 reads CASSFAGSNQPQHF. CDR3 sequence (DNA): TGTGCCAGCAGTTTCGCGGGAAGCAATCAGCCCCAGCATTTT.

V gene TRBV28 combines with J gene TRBJ2-1, with D possibly being TRBD2 (5 bases). Germline loops: CDR1 MDHEN, CDR2 SYDVKM. V was shortened by 1 base and J by 14 bases, with 12 bases between the two germline ends. The CDR3 spans 12 residues. CDR3 region: CASSLLGSWEFF. The CDR3 DNA reads as TGTGCCAGCAGTTTATTAGGGAGTTGGGAGTTCTTC.

The chain is built from TRBV21-1 and TRBJ1-5; TRBD1 is the table's D call and was not checked against the DNA. TRBV21-1 is marked as a pseudogene. The CDR3 contains 17 residues. Here the CDR3 DNA reads TGTGCCAGCAGCTCCCACAGCCTGAGTTGGAGCAATCAGCCCCAGCATTTT. It yields the protein CASSSHSLSWSNQPQHF.

The chain couples TRBV10-3 to TRBJ1-1, with TRBD1 matching 8 bases. This CDR3 region has 17 residues. Germline V gives CDR1 ENHRY, CDR2 SYGVKD. The junction had 12 bases not matched to a gene; V was cut back by 2 bases and J by 4 bases. The CDR3, as DNA: TGTGCCATCAGTGAGGGACAGGGTATTTCCGATAGCACTGAAGCTTTCTTT. This codes for CAISEGQGISDSTEAFF.

This chain joins TRBV5-4 and TRBJ2-1, with 10 nucleotides matching TRBD2. The CDR3 has 15 amino acids. The trim removed 1 base at V and 5 bases at J, leaving 3 bases unmatched. CDR1 SGHNT and CDR2 YYREEE come from the germline V gene (reference sequence). Here the CDR3 DNA reads TGTGCCAGCAGCTTGCAGCGGGGGGGGAACAATGAGCAGTTCTTC. This gives the protein CASSLQRGGNNEQFF.

The rearrangement joins TRBV9 to TRBJ1-1, with D hard to call. Germline V CDR1 and CDR2: SGDLS, YYNGEE. V lost 4 bases and J lost 7, with 8 bases in between. This CDR3 comprises 11 residues. This CDR3 is CASSLSGEAFF. In DNA, the CDR3 is TGTGCCAGCAGCTTGTCAGGTGAAGCTTTCTTT.

A single count supports this clone. The genes are TRBV5-4 and TRBJ2-6; possible D gene TRBD1, 6 bases. The CDR3 totals 17 residues. Per the germline V gene, CDR1 is SGHNT and CDR2 is YYREEE (reference sequence). V was cut by 0 bases and J by 3 bases, with 13 bases left in between. The CDR3 DNA is TGTGCCAGCAGCTTGGCAGGGGTAAGAGGTGGGGCCAACGTCCTGACTTTC. Its protein product is CASSLAGVRGGANVLTF.

The V and J genes are TRBV24-1 and TRBJ2-1; 7 nucleotides agree with TRBD1. Germline V gene sequence: CDR1 KGHDR, CDR2 SFDVKD. The CDR3 length is 16 residues. V lost 4 bases and J lost 4; bases outside the gene matches: 9. The CDR3 loop reads CATSDTGTAKYNEQFF. CDR3 DNA sequence: TGTGCCACCAGTGACACCGGGACAGCGAAATACAATGAGCAGTTCTTC.

The chain is built from TRBV7-9 and TRBJ2-7, with TRBD1 matching over 8 bases. The CDR3 covers 15 residues. Germline loops: CDR1 SEHNR, CDR2 FQNEAQ (reference sequence). The J segment lost 8 bases and the V segment lost 4 bases, leaving 13 bases of the junction unmatched. The CDR3 sequence is CASSSSGTGPTKQYF. CDR3 nucleotide sequence: TGTGCCAGCAGCTCATCCGGGACAGGTCCTACCAAGCAGTACTTC.

The chain couples TRBV7-2 to TRBJ1-1, with 9 bases matching TRBD1. V was pared by 6 bases and J by 0 bases, with 5 bases of the junction left unmatched. Germline V lookup: CDR1 SGHTA, CDR2 FQGNSA. This CDR3 is 15 amino acids long. The DNA for the CDR3 is TGTGCCAGCAGTCGACAGGGGGGAATGAACACTGAAGCTTTCTTT. Protein sequence: CASSRQGGMNTEAFF.

This chain links TRBV4-1 with TRBJ1-3, with 8 bases lining up with TRBD1. This CDR3 is 17 amino acids long. J lost 0 bases, V lost 2 bases, and 6 bases had no gene match. The germline V gene has CDR1 MGHRA and CDR2 YSYEKL. The CDR3 sequence is CASSQHQGASSGNTIYF. CDR3 DNA sequence: TGCGCCAGCAGCCAACATCAGGGGGCAAGCTCTGGAAACACCATATATTTT.